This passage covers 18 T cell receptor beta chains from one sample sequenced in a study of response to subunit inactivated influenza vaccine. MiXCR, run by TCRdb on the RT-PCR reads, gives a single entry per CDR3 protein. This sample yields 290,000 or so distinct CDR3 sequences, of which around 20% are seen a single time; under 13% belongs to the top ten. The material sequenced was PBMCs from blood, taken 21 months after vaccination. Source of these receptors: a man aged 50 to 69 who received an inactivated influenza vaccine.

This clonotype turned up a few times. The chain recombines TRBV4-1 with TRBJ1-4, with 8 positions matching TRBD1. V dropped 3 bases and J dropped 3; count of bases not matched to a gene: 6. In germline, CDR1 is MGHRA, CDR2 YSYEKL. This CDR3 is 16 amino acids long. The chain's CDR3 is CASSQGQQGANEKLFF. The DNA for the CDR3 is TGCGCCAGCAGCCAGGGGCAACAGGGGGCTAATGAAAAACTGTTTTTT.

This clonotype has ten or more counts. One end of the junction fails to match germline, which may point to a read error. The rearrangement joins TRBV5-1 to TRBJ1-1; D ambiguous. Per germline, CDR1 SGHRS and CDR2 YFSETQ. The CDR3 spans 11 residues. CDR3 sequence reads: CASSLNTEAFF. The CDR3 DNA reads TGTGCCAGCAGCTTGAACACTGAAGCTTTCTTT.

The CDR3: CASSYLRPSSGNTIYF. The CDR3 coding sequence is TGTGCCAGCAGTTACCTCCGGCCGAGCTCTGGAAACACCATATATTTT. This chain connects TRBV6-2 or TRBV6-3 to TRBJ1-3; no clear D gene. CDR3 size: 16 residues. The germline V gene encodes CDR1 MNHEY and CDR2 SVGEGT. The V gene lost 2 bases and the J gene lost 0 bases, with 11 bases spanning the gap.

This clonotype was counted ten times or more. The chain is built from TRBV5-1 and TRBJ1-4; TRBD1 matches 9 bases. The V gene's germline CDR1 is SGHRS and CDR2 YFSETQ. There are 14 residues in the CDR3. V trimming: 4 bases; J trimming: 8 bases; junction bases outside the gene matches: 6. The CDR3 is CASSPDRGTEKLFF. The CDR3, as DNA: TGCGCCAGCAGCCCAGACAGGGGGACCGAAAAACTGTTTTTT.

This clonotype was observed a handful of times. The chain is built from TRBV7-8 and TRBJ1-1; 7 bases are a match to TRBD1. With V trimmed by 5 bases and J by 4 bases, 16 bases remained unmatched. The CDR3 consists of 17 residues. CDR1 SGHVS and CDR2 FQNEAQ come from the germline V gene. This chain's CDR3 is CASSPNLDGNRGTEAFF. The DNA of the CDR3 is TGTGCCAGCAGCCCCAACCTCGATGGAAACAGGGGCACTGAAGCTTTCTTT. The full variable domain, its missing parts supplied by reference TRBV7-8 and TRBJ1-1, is GAGVSQSPRYKVAKRGQDVALRCDPISGHVSLFWYQQALGQGPEFLTYFQNEAQLDKSGLPSDRFFAERPEGSVSTLKIQRTQQEDSAVYLCASSPNLDGNRGTEAFFGQGTRLTVV.

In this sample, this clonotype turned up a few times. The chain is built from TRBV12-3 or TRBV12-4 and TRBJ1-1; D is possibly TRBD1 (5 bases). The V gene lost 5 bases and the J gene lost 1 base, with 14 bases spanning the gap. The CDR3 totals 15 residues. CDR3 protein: CASSIRRGSNTEAFF. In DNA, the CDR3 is TGTGCCAGCAGTATAAGAAGGGGATCGAACACTGAAGCTTTCTTT.

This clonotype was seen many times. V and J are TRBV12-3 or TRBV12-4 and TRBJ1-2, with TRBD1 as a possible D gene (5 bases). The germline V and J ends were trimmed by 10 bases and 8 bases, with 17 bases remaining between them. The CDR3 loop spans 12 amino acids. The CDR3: CANLGGTSGYTF. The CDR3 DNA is TGTGCCAACCTTGGGGGGACGAGCGGCTACACCTTC.

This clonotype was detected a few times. The CDR3 protein is CASRSTLVPYNEQFF. For the CDR3, the DNA is TGTGCCAGCAGATCAACCCTCGTCCCCTACAATGAGCAGTTCTTC. This chain joins TRBV6-1 and TRBJ2-1; D gene uncertain. The V gene lost 6 bases and the J gene lost 2 bases, with 14 bases spanning the gap. This CDR3 contains 15 residues. Germline loops: CDR1 MNHNS, CDR2 SASEGT.

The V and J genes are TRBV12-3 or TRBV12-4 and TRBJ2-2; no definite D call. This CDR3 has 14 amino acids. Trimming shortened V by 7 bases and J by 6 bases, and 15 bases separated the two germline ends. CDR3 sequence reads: CASTPVGKAGELFF. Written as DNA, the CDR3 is TGTGCCAGCACCCCGGTAGGGAAGGCCGGGGAGCTGTTTTTT.

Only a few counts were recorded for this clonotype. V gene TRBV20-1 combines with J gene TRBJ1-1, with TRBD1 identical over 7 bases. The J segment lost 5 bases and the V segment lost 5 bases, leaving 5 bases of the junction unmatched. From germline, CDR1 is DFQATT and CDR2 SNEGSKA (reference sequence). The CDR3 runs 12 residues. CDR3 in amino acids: CSAGQEWTEAFF. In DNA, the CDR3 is TGCAGTGCTGGACAGGAATGGACTGAAGCTTTCTTT.

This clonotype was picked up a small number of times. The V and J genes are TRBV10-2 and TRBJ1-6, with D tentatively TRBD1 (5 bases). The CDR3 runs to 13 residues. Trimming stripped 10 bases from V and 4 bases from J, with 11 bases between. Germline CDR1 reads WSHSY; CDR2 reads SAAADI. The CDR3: CATMGRYNSPLHF. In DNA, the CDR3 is TGCGCCACCATGGGACGGTATAATTCACCCCTCCACTTT.

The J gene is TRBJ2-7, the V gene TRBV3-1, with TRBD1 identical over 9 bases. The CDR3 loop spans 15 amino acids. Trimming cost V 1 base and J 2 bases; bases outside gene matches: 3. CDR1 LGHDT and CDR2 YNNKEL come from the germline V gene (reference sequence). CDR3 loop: CASSQGDRVAYEQYF. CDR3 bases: TGTGCCAGCAGCCAAGGGGACAGGGTCGCCTACGAGCAGTACTTC.

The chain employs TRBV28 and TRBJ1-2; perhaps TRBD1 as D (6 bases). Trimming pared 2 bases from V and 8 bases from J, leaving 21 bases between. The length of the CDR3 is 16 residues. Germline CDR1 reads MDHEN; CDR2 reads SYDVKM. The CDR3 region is CASSLMLTGSPEGYTF. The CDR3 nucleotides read TGTGCCAGCAGTTTAATGCTGACAGGAAGCCCAGAGGGCTACACCTTC.

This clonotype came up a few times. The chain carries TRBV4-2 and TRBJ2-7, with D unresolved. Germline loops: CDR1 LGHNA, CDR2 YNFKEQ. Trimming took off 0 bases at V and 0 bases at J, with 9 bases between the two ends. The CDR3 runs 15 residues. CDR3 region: CASSQDLRSSYEQYF. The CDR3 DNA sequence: TGTGCCAGCAGCCAAGATCTTAGGAGCTCCTACGAGCAGTACTTC.

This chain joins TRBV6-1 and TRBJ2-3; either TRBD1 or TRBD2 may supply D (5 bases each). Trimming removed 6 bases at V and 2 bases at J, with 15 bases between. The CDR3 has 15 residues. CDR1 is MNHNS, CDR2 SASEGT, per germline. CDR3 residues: CASSHGAGITDTQYF. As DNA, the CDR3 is TGTGCCAGCAGCCACGGGGCGGGTATCACAGATACGCAGTATTTT.

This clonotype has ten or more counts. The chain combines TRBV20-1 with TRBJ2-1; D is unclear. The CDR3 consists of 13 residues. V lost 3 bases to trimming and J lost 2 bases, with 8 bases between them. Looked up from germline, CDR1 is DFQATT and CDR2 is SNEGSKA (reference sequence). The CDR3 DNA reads TGCAGTGCTAGGGGAAGGGCCTACAATGAGCAGTTCTTC. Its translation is CSARGRAYNEQFF.

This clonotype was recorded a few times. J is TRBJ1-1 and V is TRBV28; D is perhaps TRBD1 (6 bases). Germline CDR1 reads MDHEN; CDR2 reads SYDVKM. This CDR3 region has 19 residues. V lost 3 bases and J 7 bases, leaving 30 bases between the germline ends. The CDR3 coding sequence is TGTGCCAGCAGTTTTTATCCCTCTACAAAATCTACAGGGAGAAGTGAAGCTTTCTTT. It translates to CASSFYPSTKSTGRSEAFF.

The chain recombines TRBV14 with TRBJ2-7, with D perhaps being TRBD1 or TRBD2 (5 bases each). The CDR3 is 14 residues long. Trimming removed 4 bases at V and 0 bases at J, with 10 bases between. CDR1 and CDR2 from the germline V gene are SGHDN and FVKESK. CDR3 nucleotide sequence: TGTGCCAGCAGCCGGAGGACATCCTCCTACGAGCAGTACTTC. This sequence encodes CASSRRTSSYEQYF.